The subject of this entry is one T cell receptor beta chain. Its binding antigen is unknown. The record has no base qualities; no much larger clone is one base away. This specimen comes from a study of T cells in Graves' hyperthyroidism and ophthalmopathy (dated 2019 in TCRdb). Context from the whole study: Peripheral blood was sampled at the time of initial diagnosis, prior to any treatment. In addition, the study compared T-cell repertoires in thyroid tissue and in blood from about 6 Graves' hyperthyroidism patients. According to the paper, TCR Vbeta CDR3 sequencing was carried out on 135 peripheral blood samples, which came from under 50 ophthalmopathy, roughly 75 hyperthyroidism and approximately 17 progressor patients. Prospective prediction of ophthalmopathy was tested in an independent validation cohort consisting of fewer than 20 hyperthyroidism patients and around 16 patients who later progressed to ophthalmopathy. To identify distinguishing TCR V-J signatures, a discovery cohort of 90 to 100 patients was used, comprising 43 with Graves' ophthalmopathy and roughly 60 with stable Graves' hyperthyroidism. The roughly 100 discovery patients were randomly divided into training and test sets at a 7:3 ratio. Following sampling, methimazole starting at 30 mg daily was given to hyperthyroidism patients, and high-dose intravenous methylprednisolone was given to ophthalmopathy patients. Overall study outcomes, separate from this receptor: Sample size was not statistically predetermined, and blinding of investigators to group allocation was not performed. Most expanded thyroid clonotypes (frequency above 0.001) were also detected in blood, suggesting blood repertoires may reflect thyroid immune responses. In validation, the model predicted progression to ophthalmopathy a median of roughly 6.2 months before onset, with roughly 71% sensitivity and about 72% specificity. Ophthalmopathy was separated from stable hyperthyroidism by a 13 V-J signature model, with over 85% sensitivity and approximately 81% specificity obtained in cross-validation and 80%/75% obtained in testing.

Counted from cysteine to phenylalanine, this CDR3 has 14 amino acids. Solely the CDR3 DNA is kept, with 42 bases framed from the first base. According to the germline V gene, CDR1 reads MNHEY and CDR2 reads SVGAGI. V and J are truncated by 2 bases and 8 bases respectively, leaving an intervening sequence of 10 bases. TCR beta CDR3 regions were amplified from RNA transcripts. The first round of RT-PCR for the TCR CDR3 was performed with the HTBI primer set and the Qiagen OneStep RT-PCR kit. A second multiplex PCR round built the libraries, followed by size selection and purification. Sequencing of the libraries was done on an Illumina HiSeq2000 using paired-end 100 bp reads. Per the authors' processing: SOAPnuke was used to process the raw data, throwing out any read that contained adapters or uncalled bases, had a mean Phred below 15, or lacked an exact constant-primer or identifier match. COPE v1.2.5 was used to merge high-quality paired reads, and clonotypes were defined as unique nucleotide sequences. MiTCR v1.1 was used to align the clonotypes against IMGT TRBV, TRBD and TRBJ reference segments. Only V-J combinations with frequency above 0.0001, covering roughly 99% of repertoires, were analysed. The TCS score was defined as F50 (clonal expansion) divided by E x V (chaos), with BLOSUM62-based TCRdist calculated between CDR3 peptides within each V-J. Welch's t-statistics and random forest reduced approximately 520 V-J features to roughly 13, which were used in a naive Bayes classifier (R e1071). The public reads were run again by TCRdb, first through fastp at Q25 and then through MiXCR, and only productive beta chains were kept. Every CDR3 protein is listed once, alongside the most common genes and DNA of its rows. The V and J calls, along with clone size, are taken from TCRdb and not from the paper's own processing. The sample yields some 300,000 distinct CDR3 sequences; around 20% were counted once. The top ten constitute under 45% of the sample.

Moderately to severely active disease, a Clinical Activity Score of at least 3, a NOSPECS grade of at least 4, and a duration under 3 months were present in ophthalmopathy patients. Patients with uncontrolled infections, other autoimmune diseases, pregnancy or lactation were excluded. Diagnoses were established on the basis of clinical symptoms, serum thyroxine and TRAb, thyroid ultrasound, and orbital computed tomography. PBMCs were separated from roughly 10 ml of fresh peripheral blood using Ficoll-Paque density gradient centrifugation. Total RNA was extracted using Trizol reagent, and RNA quality was assessed on an Agilent 2100 Bioanalyzer.

The chain employs TRBV6-5 and TRBJ1-6, and possibly TRBD1, on 5 matching bases. This sequence originates from a man aged 50-60 years with Graves' ophthalmopathy. Source material: blood. The CDR3 region has the sequence CASSYKGRDSPLHF. At the DNA level, the sequence is TGTGCCAGCAGTTACAAGGGGAGAGATTCACCCCTCCACTTT.